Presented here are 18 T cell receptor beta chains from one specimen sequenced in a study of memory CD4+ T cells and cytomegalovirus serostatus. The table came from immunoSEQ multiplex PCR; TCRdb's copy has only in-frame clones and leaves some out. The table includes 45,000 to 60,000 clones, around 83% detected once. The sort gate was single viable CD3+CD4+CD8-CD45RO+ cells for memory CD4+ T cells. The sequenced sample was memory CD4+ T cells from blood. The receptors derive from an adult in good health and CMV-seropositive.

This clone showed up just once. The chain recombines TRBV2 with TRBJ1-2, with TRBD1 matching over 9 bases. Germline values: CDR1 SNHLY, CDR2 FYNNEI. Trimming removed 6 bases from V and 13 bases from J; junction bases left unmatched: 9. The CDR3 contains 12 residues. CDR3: CASRERDRESTF. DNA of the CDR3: TGTGCCAGCAGAGAAAGGGACAGGGAGAGCACCTTC.

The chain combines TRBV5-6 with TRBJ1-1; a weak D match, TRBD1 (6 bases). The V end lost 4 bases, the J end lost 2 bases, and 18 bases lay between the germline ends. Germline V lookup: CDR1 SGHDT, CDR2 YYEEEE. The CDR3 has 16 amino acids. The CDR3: CASSPLGAGANTEAFF. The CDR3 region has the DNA TGTGCCAGCAGCCCTTTGGGGGCAGGGGCCAACACTGAAGCTTTCTTT.

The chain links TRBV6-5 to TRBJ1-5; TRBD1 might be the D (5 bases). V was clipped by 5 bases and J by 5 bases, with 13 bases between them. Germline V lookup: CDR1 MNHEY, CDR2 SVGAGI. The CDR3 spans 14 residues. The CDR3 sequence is CASSDTGIDQPQHF. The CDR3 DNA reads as TGTGCCAGCAGTGATACAGGAATCGATCAGCCCCAGCATTTT.

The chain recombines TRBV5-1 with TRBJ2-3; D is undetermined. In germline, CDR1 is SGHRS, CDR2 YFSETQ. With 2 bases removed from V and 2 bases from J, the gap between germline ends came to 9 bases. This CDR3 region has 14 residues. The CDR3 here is CASSFDIATDTQYF. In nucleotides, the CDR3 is TGCGCCAGCAGCTTTGACATAGCCACAGATACGCAGTATTTT.

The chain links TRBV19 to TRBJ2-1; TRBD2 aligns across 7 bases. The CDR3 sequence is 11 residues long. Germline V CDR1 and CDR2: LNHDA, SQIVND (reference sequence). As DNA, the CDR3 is TGTCCGGGACTAAGGTACAATGAGCAGTTCTTC. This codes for CPGLRYNEQFF.

CDR3 amino acids: CASSWDRETDTQYF. The DNA of the CDR3 is TGCGCCAGCAGCTGGGACAGGGAAACAGATACGCAGTATTTT. The chain combines TRBV5-1 with TRBJ2-3, with TRBD1 matching 9 bases. The germline V gene encodes CDR1 SGHRS and CDR2 YFSETQ. The CDR3 loop spans 14 amino acids. After removal of 3 bases from V and 3 bases from J, the junction contained 2 bases not matched to a gene.

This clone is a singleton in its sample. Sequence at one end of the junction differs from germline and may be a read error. CDR3 in amino acids: CASSPRRGYGHTF. For the CDR3, the DNA is TGTGCCAGCAGTCCACGTCGCGGCTATGGCCACACCTTC. V usage is TRBV28 and J usage is TRBJ1-2; no clear D. The length of the CDR3 is 13 residues. In germline, CDR1 is MDHEN, CDR2 SYDVKM.

The CDR3 DNA is TGCACCAGCAGCCAAGATCTTAAGGGACAGCACCAATATGGCTACACCTTC. Protein sequence: CTSSQDLKGQHQYGYTF. The chain is built from TRBV1 and TRBJ1-2; no check of the table's D call, TRBD1, against the DNA was made. TRBV1 represents a pseudogene. There are 17 residues in the CDR3.

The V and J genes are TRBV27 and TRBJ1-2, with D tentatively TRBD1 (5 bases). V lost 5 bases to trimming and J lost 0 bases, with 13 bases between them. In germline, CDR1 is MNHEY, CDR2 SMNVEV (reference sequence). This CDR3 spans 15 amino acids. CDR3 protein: CASSPRGVANYGYTF. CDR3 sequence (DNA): TGTGCCAGCAGTCCCCGGGGGGTAGCTAACTATGGCTACACCTTC.

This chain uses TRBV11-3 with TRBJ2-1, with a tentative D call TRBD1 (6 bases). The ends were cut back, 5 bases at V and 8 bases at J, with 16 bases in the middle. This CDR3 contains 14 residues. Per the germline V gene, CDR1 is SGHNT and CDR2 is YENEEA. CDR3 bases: TGTGCCAGCAGCCCCGGGACACCCGCGGATGAGCAGTTCTTC. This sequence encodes CASSPGTPADEQFF.

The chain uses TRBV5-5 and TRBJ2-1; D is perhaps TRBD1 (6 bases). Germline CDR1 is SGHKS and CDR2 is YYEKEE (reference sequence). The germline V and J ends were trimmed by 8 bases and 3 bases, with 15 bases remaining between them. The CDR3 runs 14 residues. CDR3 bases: TGTGCCAGTGGGGGCCAGGGCTACTACAATGAGCAGTTCTTC. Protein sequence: CASGGQGYYNEQFF.

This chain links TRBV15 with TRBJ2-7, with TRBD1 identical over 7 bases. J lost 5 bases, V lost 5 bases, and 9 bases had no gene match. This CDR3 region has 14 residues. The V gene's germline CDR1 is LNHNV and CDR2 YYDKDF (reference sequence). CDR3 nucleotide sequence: TGTGCCACCAGCCGAAGGGACAGTTACCACGAGCAGTACTTC. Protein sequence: CATSRRDSYHEQYF.

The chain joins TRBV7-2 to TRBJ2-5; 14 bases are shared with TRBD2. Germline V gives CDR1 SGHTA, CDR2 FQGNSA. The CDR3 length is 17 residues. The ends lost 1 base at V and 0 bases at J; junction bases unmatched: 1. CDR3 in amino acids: CASSLGTSGGYQETQYF. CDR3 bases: TGTGCCAGCAGCTTAGGGACTAGCGGGGGGTACCAAGAGACCCAGTACTTC.

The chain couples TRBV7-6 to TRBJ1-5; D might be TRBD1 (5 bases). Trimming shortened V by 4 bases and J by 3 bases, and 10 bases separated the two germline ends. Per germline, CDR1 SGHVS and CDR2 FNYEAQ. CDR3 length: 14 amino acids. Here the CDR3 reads CASSSTGYNQPQHF. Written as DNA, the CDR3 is TGTGCCAGCAGCTCAACAGGTTACAATCAGCCCCAGCATTTT.

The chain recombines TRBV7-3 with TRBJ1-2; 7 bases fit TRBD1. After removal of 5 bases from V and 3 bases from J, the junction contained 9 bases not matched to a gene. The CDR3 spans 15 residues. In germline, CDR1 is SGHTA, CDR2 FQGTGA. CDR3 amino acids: CASSPNDRVDYGYTF. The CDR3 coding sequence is TGTGCCAGCAGCCCTAACGACAGGGTGGACTATGGCTACACCTTC.

The CDR3 sequence is CSVEGGGDTEAFF. For the CDR3, the DNA is TGCAGCGTTGAAGGAGGCGGGGACACTGAAGCTTTCTTT. The rearrangement joins TRBV29-1 to TRBJ1-1, with no clear D. CDR1 and CDR2 (germline): SQVTM, ANQGSEA. The CDR3 is 13 amino acids. With 1 base removed from V and 3 bases from J, the gap between germline ends came to 9 bases.

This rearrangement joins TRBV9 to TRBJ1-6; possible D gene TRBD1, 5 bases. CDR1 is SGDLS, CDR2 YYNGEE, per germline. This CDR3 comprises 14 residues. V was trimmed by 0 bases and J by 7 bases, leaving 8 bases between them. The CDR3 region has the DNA TGTGCCAGCAGCGTAGGGGGGGGGAATTCACCCCTCCACTTT. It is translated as CASSVGGGNSPLHF.

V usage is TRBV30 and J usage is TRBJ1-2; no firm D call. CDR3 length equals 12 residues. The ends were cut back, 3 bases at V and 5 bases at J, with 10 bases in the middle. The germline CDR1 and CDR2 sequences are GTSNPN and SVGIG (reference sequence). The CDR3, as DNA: TGTGCCTGGAGGTTAGGCCAGTATGGCTACACCTTC. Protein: CAWRLGQYGYTF.